This is a list of T cell receptor beta chains from one sample in a study of blood T cells in healthy people across ages. Each CDR3 protein gets one entry after TCRdb re-called the 5' RACE reads with MiXCR. The data show around 790,000 distinct CDR3 sequences, with more than 40% seen just once and approximately 20% held by the top ten. Sequenced sample: blood. Receptor source: a man aged 60 to 69 in good health. CDR3s include the opening cysteine and the closing phenylalanine or tryptophan. The D gene is left open where the match is weak. Where a row states a size, it is once, few, many or the class of an expanded clone; other rows omit it.

cdr3_length,j_call,v_call,clone_size,d_call,cdr3_nt,cdr3_aa
15,TRBJ2-1,TRBV20-1,few,TRBD2,TGCAGTGCGCCGGGACTAGCGGGGAGCTACAATGAGCAGTTCTTC,CSAPGLAGSYNEQFF
16,TRBJ2-1,TRBV6-6,.,.,TGTGCCAGCAGGGGGGCAGGGCATATTGGCTACAATGAGCAGTTCTTC,CASRGAGHIGYNEQFF
14,TRBJ2-5,TRBV5-1,few,.,TGCGCCAGCAGCTTGTCATACCCGGTGGAGACCCAGTACTTC,CASSLSYPVETQYF
15,TRBJ1-5,TRBV12-3/TRBV12-4,once,TRBD1,TGTGCCAGTAGCCGTTCCGGGACAGGTGATCAGCCCCAGCATTTT,CASSRSGTGDQPQHF
15,TRBJ2-2,TRBV9,.,.,TGTGCCAGCAGCGTAGTCACAGGCGGCACCGGGGAGCTGTTTTTT,CASSVVTGGTGELFF
14,TRBJ1-2,TRBV28,.,TRBD1,TGTGCCAGCAGTTCGCCGGGACAGTCCTATGGCTACACCTTC,CASSSPGQSYGYTF
14,TRBJ2-5,TRBV7-9,few,.,TGTGCCAGCACCACAACCACCGGGGTTGAGACCCAGTACTTC,CASTTTTGVETQYF
15,TRBJ2-1,TRBV7-9,.,.,TGTGCCAGCAGCAGAAGGGGGTCTGGGAGTGATGAGCAGTTCTTC,CASSRRGSGSDEQFF
15,TRBJ2-1,TRBV28,.,.,TGTGCCAGCAGGGAGACTCTGTTTCCCTTCAATGAGCAGTTCTTC,CASRETLFPFNEQFF
12,TRBJ2-7,TRBV6-2/TRBV6-3,.,.,TGTGCCAGCAGGTACTATGGCGGGGAGCAGTACTTC,CASRYYGGEQYF
14,TRBJ2-3,TRBV12-3/TRBV12-4,.,.,TGTGCCAGCAGGCGCCCTCAATCCACAGATACGCAGTATTTT,CASRRPQSTDTQYF
11,TRBJ2-1,TRBV6-5,.,.,TGTGCCAGCAGTTACTCGGAGACCCAGTTCTTC,CASSYSETQFF
15,TRBJ2-7,TRBV20-1,few,TRBD2,TGCAGTGTCCTAGGGATAGCGGGGGGAAACTACGAGCAGTACTTC,CSVLGIAGGNYEQYF
14,TRBJ1-2,TRBV7-2,.,.,TGTGCCAGCAGCTTAGTGGGGGTCGACTATGGCTACACCTTC,CASSLVGVDYGYTF
12,TRBJ2-5,TRBV12-3/TRBV12-4,.,.,TGTGCCAGCGGGGGGGCCAGAAATGAGCAGTACTTC,CASGGARNEQYF
13,TRBJ2-1,TRBV12-3/TRBV12-4,few,.,TGTGCCAGCAGTGTAACGGGTCCCCATGAGCAGTTCTTC,CASSVTGPHEQFF
13,TRBJ1-2,TRBV9,.,TRBD1,TGTGCCAGCGGCTATCAGGGGGTGGATGGCTACACCTTC,CASGYQGVDGYTF
14,TRBJ2-5,TRBV7-2,many,.,TGTGCCAGCAGCTTATCGGGGCTGGGGGAGACCCAGTACTTC,CASSLSGLGETQYF
15,TRBJ2-3,TRBV5-1,.,TRBD1,TGCGCCAGTAACGGACAGGGGTCTAGCACAGATACGCAGTATTTT,CASNGQGSSTDTQYF
15,TRBJ2-2,TRBV5-4,.,TRBD2,TGTGCCAGCAGCTTGGCGGGGGGGTACACCGGGGAGCTGTTTTTT,CASSLAGGYTGELFF
11,TRBJ2-7,TRBV2,.,.,TGTGCCAGCAGTGATGGGAACGGGCAGTACTTC,CASSDGNGQYF
19,TRBJ1-2,TRBV5-6,few,TRBD1,TGTGCCAGCAGCTTGGAACCGGTGGCAGGGGGGACAGCTAACTATGGCTACACCTTC,CASSLEPVAGGTANYGYTF
16,TRBJ2-5,TRBV5-6,.,.,TGTGCCAGCAGCCTGTTGGTGGGGGGGACAAAGGAGACCCAGTACTTC,CASSLLVGGTKETQYF
14,TRBJ2-7,TRBV9,.,.,TGTGCCAGCAGCGTAGGAGGGGGGTCGCACGAGCAGTACTTC,CASSVGGGSHEQYF
11,TRBJ2-5,TRBV28,.,.,TGTGCCAGCAGTAAATGGGGGACCCAGTACTTC,CASSKWGTQYF
16,TRBJ1-5,TRBV15,few,.,TGTGCCACCAGCGTTGCCTTGGAATTTGGGAATCAGCCCCAGCATTTT,CATSVALEFGNQPQHF
13,TRBJ1-5,TRBV3-1,.,.,TGTGCCAGCAGCGAGACCCGGAACCAGCCCCAGCATTTT,CASSETRNQPQHF
15,TRBJ2-2,TRBV4-3,.,.,TGCGCCAGCAGCCAAGCGCCCTCGGCCACCGGGGAGCTGTTTTTT,CASSQAPSATGELFF
14,TRBJ1-4,TRBV6-5,.,.,TGTGCCAGCAGTCCCAGGGTGGCTAATGAAAAACTGTTTTTT,CASSPRVANEKLFF
14,TRBJ1-1,TRBV9,once,.,TGTGCCAGCAGCTTCGGTCGTCAGTCCACTGAAGCTTTCTTT,CASSFGRQSTEAFF
15,TRBJ1-2,TRBV4-3,.,TRBD1,TGCGCCAGCAGCCCCGGGACAGGGGAGAGCTATGGCTACACCTTC,CASSPGTGESYGYTF
14,TRBJ2-7,TRBV5-5,many,TRBD1,TGTGCCAGCAGCTTTCGGGACAGGGCCTACGAGCAGTACTTC,CASSFRDRAYEQYF
12,TRBJ1-2,TRBV20-1,.,.,TGCAGTGCTAGAGATCCCCTGGACAGACTCACCTTC,CSARDPLDRLTF
20,TRBJ2-5,TRBV11-2,.,TRBD2,TGTGCCAGCAGCTTAGCCGGGTCCCTAGGTAGCGGGGTTTCTCAAGAGACCCAGTACTTC,CASSLAGSLGSGVSQETQYF
18,TRBJ2-7,TRBV6-2/TRBV6-3,.,.,TGTGCCAGCAGTACCGGGACAAATGAAGCCCCAAACTACTACGAGCAGTACTTC,CASSTGTNEAPNYYEQYF
15,TRBJ2-7,TRBV27,.,TRBD2,TGTGCCAGCAGTTTCGGGGGACTAGAGCTCTACGAGCAGTACTTC,CASSFGGLELYEQYF
16,TRBJ2-5,TRBV11-3,.,.,TGTGCCAGCAGCTTATATCTCGGGGGCCAGGTGGAGACCCAGTACTTC,CASSLYLGGQVETQYF
17,TRBJ2-5,TRBV7-9,once,TRBD2,TGTGCCAGCAGCCCCCGTGGGGCGGGGGAGGCCCAAGAGACCCAGTACTTC,CASSPRGAGEAQETQYF
17,TRBJ2-6,TRBV4-1,.,.,TGCGCCAGCAGCCAAGATTCTCGGGGCGCTGGGGCCAACGTCCTGACTTTC,CASSQDSRGAGANVLTF
14,TRBJ2-5,TRBV20-1,.,TRBD1,TGCAGTGCCCTACACCGGACAGGGTTGGAGACCCAGTACTTC,CSALHRTGLETQYF
14,TRBJ1-5,TRBV20-1,.,TRBD1,TGCAGTGCTAGAGATGCAGGGGGCCATCAGCCCCAGCATTTT,CSARDAGGHQPQHF
11,TRBJ1-1,TRBV29-1,.,.,TGCAGCGTTGAAAGCTATCCTGAAGCTTTCTTT,CSVESYPEAFF
13,TRBJ1-5,TRBV20-1,.,TRBD1,TGCAGTGCGAAGGACAGGAGGAATCAGCCCCAGCATTTT,CSAKDRRNQPQHF
16,TRBJ2-1,TRBV20-1,few,TRBD2,TGCAGTGCTAGAGATCCTAGCGGGCCCTCAAGGAATGAGCAGTTCTTC,CSARDPSGPSRNEQFF
13,TRBJ2-3,TRBV15,.,.,TGTGCCACCAGGACTACAGGAGTGGGGGAGCAGTATTTT,CATRTTGVGEQYF
12,TRBJ2-7,TRBV12-3/TRBV12-4,few,.,TGTGCCAGCAGTACTACAGCTTACGAGCAGTACTTC,CASSTTAYEQYF
15,TRBJ1-1,TRBV7-2,.,TRBD1,TGTGCCAGCAGATATGACAGGGCCGTGAACACTGAAGCTTTCTTT,CASRYDRAVNTEAFF
16,TRBJ2-5,TRBV7-2,few,TRBD2,TGTGCCAGCAGCTTGGGAGGGTATCGATTCCAAGAGACCCAGTACTTC,CASSLGGYRFQETQYF
14,TRBJ1-1,TRBV2,.,.,TGTGCCAGCAGAGCGGGACAATGGAACACTGAAGCTTTCTTT,CASRAGQWNTEAFF
12,TRBJ1-2,TRBV18,few,.,TGTGCCAGCTCACCCCAGGGTAATGGCTACACCTTC,CASSPQGNGYTF
16,TRBJ2-3,TRBV4-3,once,.,TGCGCCAGCAGCCAAGTGTTGACAGGGAGGGAGTATACGCAGTATTTT,CASSQVLTGREYTQYF
13,TRBJ1-1,TRBV29-1,.,.,TGCAGCGTTGAAGCTCAGGGGATCACTGAAGCTTTCTTT,CSVEAQGITEAFF
16,TRBJ2-3,TRBV5-1,once,TRBD2,TGCGCCAGCAGCTTCAAGGCGGGGGGGCTTGGAGATACGCAGTATTTT,CASSFKAGGLGDTQYF